The clone carrying this T cell receptor (beta chain) has a count of ten or more. Its antigen is unidentified. Scientists made TCR beta libraries using quantitative 5'-RACE with molecular barcodes. Using its own MiXCR run on the 5' RACE reads, TCRdb lists one record per CDR3 protein. Of over 110,000 distinct CDR3 sequences in the sample, roughly 8.4% were seen once. This sample was taken from a study of CD8 T cells in ankylosing spondylitis. Germline CDR1 MDHEN, CDR2 SYDVKM. This CDR3 region has 11 residues. The V end lost 8 bases, the J end lost 5 bases, and 9 bases lay between the germline ends. Study results and limitations: From matched ankylosing spondylitis synovial fluid, disease-linked clones were reportedly recovered at significantly enriched levels. The authors found the disease-linked clones to be CD8+ and relatively rare in peripheral blood.

The sequencing input was synovial fluid, either unsorted or a sorted T cell fraction (not recorded which). The receptor's source is a male donor with ankylosing spondylitis. The gene calls are TRBV28 and TRBJ1-1, with unresolved D. CDR3 sequence: CASYMRTEAFF. The CDR3 nucleotides are TGTGCCAGCTACATGAGAACTGAAGCTTTCTTT.